Listed below are T cell receptor beta chains from one sample, sequenced in a study of blood T cell repertoires in COVID-19. TCRdb keeps only in-frame clones here, not all; method: immunoSEQ multiplex PCR. Of hundreds of thousands of clones listed, approximately 86% were seen once; the top ten hold 2.1%. The sample consisted of peripheral blood. The receptors originated from a woman aged 25 to 39 who had recovered from COVID-19. Each CDR3 is given with its conserved first and last residue. The D gene is left open where the match is weak. Clone size appears in some rows only: once, few, many, or a class for an expanded clone.

d_call clone_size j_call v_call cdr3_length cdr3_aa cdr3_nt
. few TRBJ1-1 TRBV7-9 13 CASSKQANTEAFF TGTGCCAGCAGTAAACAGGCAAACACTGAAGCTTTCTTT
. . TRBJ2-7 TRBV6-5 11 CASRSLYEQYF TGTGCCAGCAGGTCACTCTACGAGCAGTACTTC
. few TRBJ2-7 TRBV7-9 13 CASSHPAAYEQYF TGTGCCAGCAGCCATCCGGCGGCCTACGAGCAGTACTTC
. . TRBJ2-1 TRBV19 15 CASSIQDSIYNEQFF TGTGCCAGTAGTATACAGGACTCTATTTACAATGAGCAGTTCTTC
TRBD1 . TRBJ1-1 TRBV29-1 13 CSVYRGVGTEAFF TGCAGCGTTTACAGGGGTGTGGGGACTGAAGCTTTCTTT
TRBD2 once TRBJ2-6 TRBV3-1/TRBV3-2 17 CASSQGLAGSGANVLTF TGTGCCAGCAGCCAAGGACTAGCGGGCTCTGGGGCCAACGTCCTGACTTTC
TRBD1 . TRBJ2-2 TRBV19 14 CASRTGGDTGELFF TGTGCCAGTAGGACAGGGGGAGACACCGGGGAGCTGTTTTTT
TRBD1 . TRBJ2-5 TRBV5-1 13 CASSTGQGETQYF TGCGCCAGCAGCACCGGACAGGGGGAGACCCAGTACTTC
TRBD1 . TRBJ1-1 TRBV6-5 15 CASSLLGQTNTEAFF TGTGCCAGCAGCCTCTTGGGACAGACCAACACTGAAGCTTTCTTT
. . TRBJ1-3 TRBV18 17 CASSPILSGTRRDTIYF TGTGCCAGCTCACCAATATTATCAGGGACACGTCGCGACACCATATATTTT
TRBD1 many TRBJ1-2 TRBV15 15 CATSRNRGQNYGYTF TGTGCCACCAGCCGCAATCGGGGACAGAACTATGGCTACACCTTC
TRBD1 . TRBJ1-2 TRBV18 13 CASSPTGIYGYTF TGTGCCAGCTCACCGACAGGGATCTATGGCTACACCTTC
TRBD1 . TRBJ2-5 TRBV6-5 14 CASTRRTGSETQYF TGTGCCAGCACCCGCCGGACAGGGTCCGAGACCCAGTACTTC
. . TRBJ1-3 TRBV10-2 13 CASSGTAGNTIYF TGCGCCAGCAGTGGGACAGCGGGAAACACCATATATTTT
. . TRBJ2-5 TRBV7-7 13 CASSLVLTETQYF TGTGCTAGCAGCTTAGTGCTAACAGAGACCCAGTACTTC
TRBD2 . TRBJ2-2 TRBV2 15 CASRRLAGSTGELFF TGTGCCAGCAGGCGACTAGCGGGGTCCACCGGGGAGCTGTTTTTT
TRBD1 . TRBJ2-2 TRBV10-3 13 CAISGTGTGELFF TGTGCCATCAGCGGGACAGGTACCGGGGAGCTGTTTTTT
. . TRBJ1-3 TRBV4-2 19 CASSQYRERRSTFGNTIYF TGTGCCAGCAGCCAATATCGAGAGAGGCGCAGTACTTTTGGAAACACCATATATTTT
TRBD2 . TRBJ2-1 TRBV13 14 CASSFGLAGNEQFF TGTGCCAGCAGCTTCGGACTAGCGGGCAATGAGCAGTTCTTC
TRBD1 . TRBJ2-7 TRBV9 16 CASSETGGRVGDEQYF TGTGCCAGCAGCGAAACAGGGGGCCGGGTAGGAGACGAGCAGTACTTC
. few TRBJ1-3 TRBV19 14 CASSMDNSGNTIYF TGTGCCAGTAGTATGGACAACTCTGGAAACACCATATATTTT
. . TRBJ1-1 TRBV5-3 17 CARSLAWDTHSNTEAFF TGTGCCAGAAGCTTGGCCTGGGACACCCACTCGAACACTGAAGCTTTCTTT
TRBD2 once TRBJ2-3 TRBV5-1 16 CASSLGSGRLTDTQYF TGCGCCAGCAGCTTGGGTAGCGGGAGGCTCACAGATACGCAGTATTTT
TRBD2 . TRBJ2-7 TRBV4-3 16 CASSQDWASGLYEQYF TGCGCCAGCAGCCAAGATTGGGCTAGCGGATTATACGAGCAGTACTTC
. . TRBJ1-1 TRBV27 16 CASSHYRPTMNTEAFF TGTGCCAGCAGTCACTACAGGCCTACCATGAACACTGAAGCTTTCTTT
. . TRBJ1-2 TRBV7-2 15 CASSLSTVAGYGYTF TGTGCCAGCAGCTTATCCACCGTGGCTGGTTATGGCTACACCTTC
TRBD2 . TRBJ2-2 TRBV9 14 CASSARLAAGELFF TGTGCCAGCAGCGCCCGACTAGCGGCCGGGGAGCTGTTTTTT
. . TRBJ1-5 TRBV2 14 CASNQGQGDQPQHF TGTGCCAGCAACCAGGGGCAGGGAGATCAGCCCCAGCATTTT
. . TRBJ1-1 TRBV11-2 8 CASVMAFF TGTGCCAGCGTCATGGCTTTCTTT
TRBD2 . TRBJ2-7 TRBV7-9 13 CASSPPSGYEQYF TGTGCCAGCAGCCCCCCTAGCGGATACGAGCAGTACTTC
TRBD2 . TRBJ2-1 TRBV27 15 CASRRGTSGSNEQFF TGTGCCAGCAGACGCGGGACTAGCGGGAGTAATGAGCAGTTCTTC
. . TRBJ1-5 TRBV19 14 CASSIRTGNQPQHF TGTGCCAGTAGTATCCGTACGGGCAATCAGCCCCAGCATTTT
. . TRBJ1-3 TRBV4-1 15 CASSQEGGGGNTIYF TGCGCCAGCAGCCAAGAAGGCGGAGGAGGAAACACCATATATTTT
. once TRBJ1-5 TRBV19 15 CASSILGAPNQPQHF TGTGCCAGTAGTATCCTGGGGGCCCCGAATCAGCCCCAGCATTTT
TRBD1 . TRBJ1-5 TRBV11-2 15 CASSDGTGGTQPQHF TGTGCCAGCAGCGACGGGACAGGGGGAACTCAGCCCCAGCATTTT
TRBD2 . TRBJ2-1 TRBV7-2 16 CASSLRSLAGVNEQFF TGTGCCAGCAGCTTACGGAGTCTAGCGGGGGTTAATGAGCAGTTCTTC
TRBD2 . TRBJ2-1 TRBV3-1/TRBV3-2 15 CASSLSGGPGNEQFF TGTGCCAGCAGCCTTAGCGGGGGGCCGGGGAATGAGCAGTTCTTC
. . TRBJ1-1 TRBV5-1 16 CASRLGPGGMNTEAFF TGCGCCAGCAGGTTGGGGCCGGGGGGGATGAACACTGAAGCTTTCTTT
. . TRBJ2-6 TRBV4-3 15 CASSQDVSGANVLTF TGCGCCAGCAGCCAAGACGTGTCTGGGGCCAACGTCCTGACTTTC
. . TRBJ2-5 TRBV20-1 10 CSVRGATQYF TGCAGTGTCCGGGGAGCGACCCAGTACTTC
. . TRBJ1-2 TRBV6-5 14 CASSYDSNNYGYTF TGTGCCAGCAGTTACGACAGCAATAACTATGGCTACACCTTC
. once TRBJ1-5 TRBV6-5 13 CASSRGSNQPQHF TGTGCCAGCAGTAGGGGAAGCAATCAGCCCCAGCATTTT